A selection of T cell receptor beta chains follows, all from one sample in a study of blood T cell repertoires in COVID-19. The assay was immunoSEQ multiplex PCR, and TCRdb's table has in-frame clones only and misses some. Among more than 20,000 clones listed, about 78% were seen once. Sequenced sample: peripheral blood. The receptors come from a man in his sixties with active COVID-19. CDR3s leave out the opening cysteine and the closing phenylalanine or tryptophan.

TRBV5-1 | ASSLTQNTEAF
TRBV18 | ASSPIRQGRETQY
TRBV6-1 | ASSEFFRDRGSYGYT
TRBV4-3 | ASSQTGTSGTDTQY
TRBV7-9 | ASSSRLAKSYNEQF
TRBV2 | ASRYRGYEQY
TRBV6-2/TRBV6-3 | ASSYGRENEQY
TRBV6-4 | ASSATGSSYEQY
TRBV9 | ASSPGTSVYEQY
TRBV19 | ASSIGPSAGNEQF
TRBV3-1/TRBV3-2 | ASSLALNPYEQY
TRBV18 | ASIKSPGWSGYNEQF
TRBV3-1/TRBV3-2 | ASSHRDFPHSQF
TRBV19 | ASSYTGGRERDEQF
TRBV7-9 | ASSLGLGSGDNEQF
TRBV2 | ASEGGTRNYEQY
TRBV15 | ATSRVPIETQY
TRBV2 | ASSERFYEQY
TRBV5-1 | ASREFGGSGGNIQY
TRBV4-1 | ASSQDPQSNQPQH
TRBV6-5 | ASSNLGGGFETQY
TRBV27 | ASSVTQGTGELF
TRBV5-1 | ASSLEPSGTDTQY
TRBV15 | ATSREQGPNYGYT